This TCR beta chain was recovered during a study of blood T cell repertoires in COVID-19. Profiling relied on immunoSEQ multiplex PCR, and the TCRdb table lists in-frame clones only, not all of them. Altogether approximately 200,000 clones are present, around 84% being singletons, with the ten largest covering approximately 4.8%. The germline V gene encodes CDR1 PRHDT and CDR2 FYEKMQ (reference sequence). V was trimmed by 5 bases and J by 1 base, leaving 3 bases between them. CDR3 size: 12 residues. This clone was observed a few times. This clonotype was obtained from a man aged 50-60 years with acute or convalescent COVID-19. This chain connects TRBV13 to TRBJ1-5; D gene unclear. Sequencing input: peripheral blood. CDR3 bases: TGTGCCAGCAGCCAAAGCAATCAGCCCCAGCATTTT. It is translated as CASSQSNQPQHF.